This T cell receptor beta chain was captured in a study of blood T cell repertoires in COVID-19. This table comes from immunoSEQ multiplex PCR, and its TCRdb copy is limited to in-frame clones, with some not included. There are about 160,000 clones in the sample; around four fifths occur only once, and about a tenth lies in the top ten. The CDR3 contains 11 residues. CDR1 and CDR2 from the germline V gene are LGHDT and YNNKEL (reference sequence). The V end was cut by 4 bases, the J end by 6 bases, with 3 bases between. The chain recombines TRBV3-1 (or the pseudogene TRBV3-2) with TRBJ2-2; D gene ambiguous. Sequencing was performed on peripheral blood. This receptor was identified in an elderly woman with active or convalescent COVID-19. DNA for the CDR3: TGTGCCAGCAGCCCTTCCGGGGAGCTGTTTTTT. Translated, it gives CASSPSGELFF.